This T cell receptor (beta chain) was sequenced in a study of blood T cell repertoires in COVID-19. Here immunoSEQ multiplex PCR was the method, and the copy in TCRdb shows in-frame clones only, minus some. Of hundreds of thousands of clones in the sample, 90% were seen once. Those enrolled, adults aged roughly 18 to 89 years, came from some 25 US areas. Participant reports of clinical history set cohort assignment. During the 2 weeks before they entered the study, exposed participants had met someone with a PCR-confirmed or clinician-diagnosed COVID-19 case. The material sequenced was PBMCs or T cells enriched from blood (not recorded which). This receptor was identified in a man in his fifties who had been exposed to COVID-19.

The CDR3 protein is CASSYPGVVEKLFF. As DNA, the CDR3 is TGTGCCAGCAGTTACCCAGGGGTCGTTGAAAAACTGTTTTTT. This chain links TRBV28 with TRBJ1-4, with D perhaps TRBD1 (6 bases). Trimming removed 4 bases from V and 7 bases from J, with 13 bases in between. In germline, CDR1 is MDHEN, CDR2 SYDVKM. The CDR3 has 14 residues. Using reference TRBV28 and TRBJ1-4 for the parts outside the CDR3, the full variable domain is DVKVTQSSRYLVKRTGEKVFLECVQDMDHENMFWYRQDPGLGLRLIYFSYDVKMKEKGDIPEGYSVSREKKERFSLILESASTNQTSMYLCASSYPGVVEKLFFGSGTQLSVL.